This T cell receptor beta chain emerged from a study of shared clonotypes between healthy human individuals. This clone was seen once. Clones were sequenced by immunoSEQ multiplex PCR, and TCRdb holds only the in-frame ones, with some missing. The table lists 1.6 million or so clones, approximately 98.5% of them singletons. The material sequenced was naive CD4+ T cells sorted from blood. Subset reported: CD45RA+ positively selected. This TCR derives from a man aged 30 to 45 in good health.

The CDR3 nucleotides read TGTGCCAGCAGTTTCTCAGGGGGCGTATCTCAGCCCCAGCATTTT. This codes for CASSFSGGVSQPQHF. This chain uses TRBV28 with TRBJ1-5; 8 bases are a match to TRBD1. The ends lost 3 bases at V and 6 bases at J; junction bases unmatched: 7. The CDR3 consists of 15 residues. CDR1 MDHEN and CDR2 SYDVKM come from the germline V gene.